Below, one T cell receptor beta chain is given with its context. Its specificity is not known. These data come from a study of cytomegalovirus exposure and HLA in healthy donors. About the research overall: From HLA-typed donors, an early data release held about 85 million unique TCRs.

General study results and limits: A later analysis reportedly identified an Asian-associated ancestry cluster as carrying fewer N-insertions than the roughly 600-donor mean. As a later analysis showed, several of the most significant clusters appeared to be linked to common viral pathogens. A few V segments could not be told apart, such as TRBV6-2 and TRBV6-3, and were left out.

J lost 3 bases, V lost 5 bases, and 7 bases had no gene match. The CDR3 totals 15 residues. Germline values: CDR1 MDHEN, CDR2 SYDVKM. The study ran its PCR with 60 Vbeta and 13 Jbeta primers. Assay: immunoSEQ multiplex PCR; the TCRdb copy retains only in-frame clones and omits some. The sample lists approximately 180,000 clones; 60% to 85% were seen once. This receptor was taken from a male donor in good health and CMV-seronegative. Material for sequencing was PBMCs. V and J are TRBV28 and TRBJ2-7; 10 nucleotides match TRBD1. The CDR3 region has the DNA TGTGCCAGCAGTAGTCCCGGGACAGGGGTCTACGAGCAGTACTTC. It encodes CASSSPGTGVYEQYF.